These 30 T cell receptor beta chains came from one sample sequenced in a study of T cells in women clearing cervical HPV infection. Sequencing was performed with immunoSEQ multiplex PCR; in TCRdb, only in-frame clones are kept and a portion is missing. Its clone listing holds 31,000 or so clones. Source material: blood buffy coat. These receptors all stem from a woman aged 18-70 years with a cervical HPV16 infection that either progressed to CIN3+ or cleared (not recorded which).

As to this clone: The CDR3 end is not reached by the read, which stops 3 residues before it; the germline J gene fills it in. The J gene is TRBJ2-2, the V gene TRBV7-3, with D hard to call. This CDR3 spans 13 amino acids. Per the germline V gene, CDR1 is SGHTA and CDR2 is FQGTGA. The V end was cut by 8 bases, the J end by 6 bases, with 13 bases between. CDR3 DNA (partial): TGTGCCAGCTCCGTCTCTAGTTCCGGGGAG. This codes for CASSVSSSGE. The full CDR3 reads CASSVSSSGELFF.

The CDR3 loop reads CSVDKISTDTQYF. Incomplete CDR3 DNA: TGCAGCGTGGACAAAATCAGCACAGATACC. V and J are TRBV29-1 and TRBJ2-5, with D possibly TRBD1 on 5 matching bases. The read ends 3 residues shy of where the CDR3 ends; the end is completed using the germline J gene. The CDR3 has 13 residues. CDR1 is SQVTM, CDR2 ANQGSEA, per germline.

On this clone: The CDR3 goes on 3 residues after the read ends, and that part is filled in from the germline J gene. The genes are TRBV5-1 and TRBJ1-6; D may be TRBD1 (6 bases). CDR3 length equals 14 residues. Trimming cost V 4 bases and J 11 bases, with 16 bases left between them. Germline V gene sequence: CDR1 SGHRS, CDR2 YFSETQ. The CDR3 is CASSQGPESPPLHF. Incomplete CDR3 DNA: TGCGCCAGCAGCCAGGGGCCGGAAAGTCCACCC.

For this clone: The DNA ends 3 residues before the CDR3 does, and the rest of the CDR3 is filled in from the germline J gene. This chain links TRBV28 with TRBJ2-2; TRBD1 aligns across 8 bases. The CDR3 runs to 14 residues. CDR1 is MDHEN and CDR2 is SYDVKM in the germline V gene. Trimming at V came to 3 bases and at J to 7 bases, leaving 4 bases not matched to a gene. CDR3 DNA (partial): TGTGCCAGCAGTTTGACAGGGGACCACGGGGAG. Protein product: CASSLTGDHGE. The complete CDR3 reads CASSLTGDHGELFF.

CDR3 bases read: TGTGCCAGCAGCTTACCGGGTAACAATGAG. This codes for CASSLPGNNE. The CDR3 in its entirety is CASSLPGNNEQFF. V and J are TRBV11-3 and TRBJ2-1; D is ambiguous. The CDR3 extends 3 residues past the end of the read, so its final part is completed from the germline J gene. CDR1 and CDR2 (germline): SGHNT, YENEEA. The CDR3 consists of 13 residues. V dropped 2 bases and J dropped 5 bases, with 7 bases sitting between them.

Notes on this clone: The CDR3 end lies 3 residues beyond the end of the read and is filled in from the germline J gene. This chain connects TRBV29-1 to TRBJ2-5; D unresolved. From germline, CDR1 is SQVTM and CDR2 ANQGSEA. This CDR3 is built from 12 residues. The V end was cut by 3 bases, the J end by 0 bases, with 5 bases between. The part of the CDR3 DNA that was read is TGCAGCGTTGACCACTACCAAGAGACC. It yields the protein CSVDHYQET. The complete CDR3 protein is CSVDHYQETQYF.

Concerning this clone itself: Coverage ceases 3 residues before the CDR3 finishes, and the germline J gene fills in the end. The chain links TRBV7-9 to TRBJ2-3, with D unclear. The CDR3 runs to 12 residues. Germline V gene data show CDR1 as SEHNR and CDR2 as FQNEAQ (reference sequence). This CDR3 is CSGSYGQETQYF. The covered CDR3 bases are TGTTCCGGCAGTTACGGTCAAGAGACG.

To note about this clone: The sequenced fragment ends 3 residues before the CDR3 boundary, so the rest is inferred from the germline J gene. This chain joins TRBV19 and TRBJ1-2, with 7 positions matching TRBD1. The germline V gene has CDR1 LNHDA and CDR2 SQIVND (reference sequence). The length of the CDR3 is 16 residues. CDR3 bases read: TGTGCCAGTAGTATCGTGCCCGGACAGGTGGGATACGAC. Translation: CASSIVPGQVGYD. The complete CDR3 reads CASSIVPGQVGYDYTF.

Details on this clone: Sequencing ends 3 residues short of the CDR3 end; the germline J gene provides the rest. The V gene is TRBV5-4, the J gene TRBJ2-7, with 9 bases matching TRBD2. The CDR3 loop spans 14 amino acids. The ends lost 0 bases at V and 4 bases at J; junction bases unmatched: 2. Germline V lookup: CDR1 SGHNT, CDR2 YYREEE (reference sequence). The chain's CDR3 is CASSLATSGYEQYF. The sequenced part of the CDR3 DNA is TGTGCCAGCAGCTTGGCCACTAGCGGGTACGAG.

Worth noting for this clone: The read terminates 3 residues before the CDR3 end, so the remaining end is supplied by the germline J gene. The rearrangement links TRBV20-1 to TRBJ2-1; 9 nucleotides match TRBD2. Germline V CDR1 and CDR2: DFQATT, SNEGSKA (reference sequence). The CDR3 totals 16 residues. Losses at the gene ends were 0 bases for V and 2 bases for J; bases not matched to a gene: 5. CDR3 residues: CSARDAAGGPYNEQFF. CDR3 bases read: TGCAGTGCTAGAGATGCAGCGGGAGGACCCTACAATGAG.

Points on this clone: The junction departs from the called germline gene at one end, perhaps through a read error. CDR3 residues: CASSPLAPFSAGELFF. CDR3 bases read: TGTGCTAGCAGCCCCCTAGCTCCCTTTTCCGCCGGGGAG. The chain employs TRBV7-7 and TRBJ2-2; weak D call: TRBD2 (5 bases). The observed sequence ends 3 residues before the CDR3 terminus, with the missing tail filled in from the germline J gene. The CDR3 loop spans 16 amino acids. In germline, CDR1 is SSHAT, CDR2 FNYEAQ (reference sequence).

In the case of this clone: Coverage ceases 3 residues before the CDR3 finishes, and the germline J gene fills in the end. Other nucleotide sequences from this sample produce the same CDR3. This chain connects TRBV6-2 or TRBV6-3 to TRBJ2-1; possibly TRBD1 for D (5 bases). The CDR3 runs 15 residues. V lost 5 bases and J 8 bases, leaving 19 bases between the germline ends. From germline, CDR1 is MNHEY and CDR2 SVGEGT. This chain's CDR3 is CASSLTSVLGHEQFF. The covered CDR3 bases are TGTGCCAGCAGTCTCACCAGTGTCCTGGGGCATGAG.

Partial CDR3 DNA: TGCAGTGCTAGAGATAGCCGAGGCAATGGC. Translated: CSARDSRGNG. Given in full, the CDR3 is CSARDSRGNGYTF. V usage is TRBV20-1 and J usage is TRBJ1-2; D is unclear. Sequencing ends 3 residues short of the CDR3 end; the germline J gene provides the rest. The germline V gene has CDR1 DFQATT and CDR2 SNEGSKA (reference sequence). There are 13 residues in the CDR3. Trimming shortened V by 0 bases and J by 6 bases, and 11 bases separated the two germline ends.

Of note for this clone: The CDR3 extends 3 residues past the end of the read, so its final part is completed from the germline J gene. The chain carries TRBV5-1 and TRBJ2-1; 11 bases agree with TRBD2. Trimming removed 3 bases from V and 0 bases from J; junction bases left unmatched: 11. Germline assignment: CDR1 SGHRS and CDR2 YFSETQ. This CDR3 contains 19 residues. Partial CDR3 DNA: TGCGCCAGCAGCTCCGCTGGACTAGCGGGTCAGAGCTCCTACAATGAG. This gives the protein CASSSAGLAGQSSYNE. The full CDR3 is CASSSAGLAGQSSYNEQFF.

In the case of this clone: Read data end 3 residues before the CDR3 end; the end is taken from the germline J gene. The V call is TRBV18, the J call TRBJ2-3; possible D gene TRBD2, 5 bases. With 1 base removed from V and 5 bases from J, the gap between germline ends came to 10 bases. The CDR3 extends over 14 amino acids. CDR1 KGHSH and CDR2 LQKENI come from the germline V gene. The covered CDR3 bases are TGTGCCAGCTCACCACGAGCGGAGGTAGATACG. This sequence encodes CASSPRAEVDT. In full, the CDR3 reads CASSPRAEVDTQYF.

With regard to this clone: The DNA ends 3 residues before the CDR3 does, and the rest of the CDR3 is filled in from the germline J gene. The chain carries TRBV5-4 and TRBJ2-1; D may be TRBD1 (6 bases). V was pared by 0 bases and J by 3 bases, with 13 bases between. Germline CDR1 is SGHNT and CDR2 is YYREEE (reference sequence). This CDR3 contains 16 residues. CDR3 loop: CASSLAPRGDYNEQFF. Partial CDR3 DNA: TGTGCCAGCAGCTTGGCCCCCAGGGGCGACTACAATGAG.

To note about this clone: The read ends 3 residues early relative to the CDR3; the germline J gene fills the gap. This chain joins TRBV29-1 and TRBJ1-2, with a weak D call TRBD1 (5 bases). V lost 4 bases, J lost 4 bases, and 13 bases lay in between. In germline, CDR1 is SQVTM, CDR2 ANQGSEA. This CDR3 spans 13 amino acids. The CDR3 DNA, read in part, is TGCAGCGTTGTTGTCCAGGGTAGCTATGGC. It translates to CSVVVQGSYG. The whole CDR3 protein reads CSVVVQGSYGYTF.

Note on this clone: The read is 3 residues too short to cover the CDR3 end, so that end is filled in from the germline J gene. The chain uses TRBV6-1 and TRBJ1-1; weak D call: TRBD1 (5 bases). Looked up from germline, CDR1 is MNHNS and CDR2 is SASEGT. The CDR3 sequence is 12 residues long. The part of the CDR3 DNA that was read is TGTGCCAGCAGTGAAGCGGCAGGGCGC. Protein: CASSEAAGR. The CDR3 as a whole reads CASSEAAGRAFF.

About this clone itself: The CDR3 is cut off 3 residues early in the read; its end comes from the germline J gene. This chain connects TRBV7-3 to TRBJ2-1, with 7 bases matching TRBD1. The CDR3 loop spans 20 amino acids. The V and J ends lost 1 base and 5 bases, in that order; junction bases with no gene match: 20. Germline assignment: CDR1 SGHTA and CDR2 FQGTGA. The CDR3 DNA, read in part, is TGTGCCAGCAGCTTAAGCTCCCATCATATGACAGGGAACAGAGACAATGAG. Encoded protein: CASSLSSHHMTGNRDNE. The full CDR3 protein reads CASSLSSHHMTGNRDNEQFF.

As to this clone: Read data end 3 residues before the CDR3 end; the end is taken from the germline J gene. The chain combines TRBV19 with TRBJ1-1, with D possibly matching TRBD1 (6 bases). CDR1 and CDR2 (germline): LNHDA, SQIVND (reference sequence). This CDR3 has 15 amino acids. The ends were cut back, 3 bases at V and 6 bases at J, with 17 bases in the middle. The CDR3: CASSMNRAFQAEAFF. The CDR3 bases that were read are TGTGCCAGTAGTATGAACAGGGCGTTCCAGGCTGAA.

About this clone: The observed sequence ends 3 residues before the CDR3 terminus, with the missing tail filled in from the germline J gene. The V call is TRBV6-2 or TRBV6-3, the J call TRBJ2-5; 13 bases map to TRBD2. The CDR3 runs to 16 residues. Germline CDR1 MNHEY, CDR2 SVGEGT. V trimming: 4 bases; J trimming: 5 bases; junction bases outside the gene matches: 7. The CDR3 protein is CASSSGLAGLAETQYF. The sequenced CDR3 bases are TGTGCCAGCAGTTCGGGACTAGCGGGGCTCGCGGAGACC.

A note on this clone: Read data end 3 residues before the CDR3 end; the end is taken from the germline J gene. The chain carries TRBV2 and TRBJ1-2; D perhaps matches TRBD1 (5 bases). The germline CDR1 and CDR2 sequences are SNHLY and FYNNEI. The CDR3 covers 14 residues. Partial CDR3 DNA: TGTGCCAGCAGTGATTTAGGGCCCAGGGAGGTC. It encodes CASSDLGPREV. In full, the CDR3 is CASSDLGPREVYTF.

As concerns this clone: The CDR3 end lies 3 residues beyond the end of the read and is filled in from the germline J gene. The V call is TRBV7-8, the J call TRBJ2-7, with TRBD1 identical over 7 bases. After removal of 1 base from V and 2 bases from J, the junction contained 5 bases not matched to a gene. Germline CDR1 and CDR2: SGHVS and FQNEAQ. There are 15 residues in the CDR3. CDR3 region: CASSLETGSTYEQYF. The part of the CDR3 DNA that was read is TGTGCCAGCAGCTTAGAGACAGGGAGTACCTACGAG.

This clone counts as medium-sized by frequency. This CDR3 reads CASSPSGGGVEFGGANVLTF. The sequenced part of the CDR3 DNA is TGTGCCAGCAGCCCCAGTGGTGGGGGCGTTGAATTCGGTGGGGCCAACGTC. The chain carries TRBV4-2 and TRBJ2-6, with a tentative D call TRBD1 (6 bases). The read ends 3 residues shy of where the CDR3 ends; the end is completed using the germline J gene. The CDR3 runs to 20 residues. Trimming took 4 bases from V and 3 from J, leaving 25 bases between them. Germline CDR1 and CDR2: LGHNA and YNFKEQ.

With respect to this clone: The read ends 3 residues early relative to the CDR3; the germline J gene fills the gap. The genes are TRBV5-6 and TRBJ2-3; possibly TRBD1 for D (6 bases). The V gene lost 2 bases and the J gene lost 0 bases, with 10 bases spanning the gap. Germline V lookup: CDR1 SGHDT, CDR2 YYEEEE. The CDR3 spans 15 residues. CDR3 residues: CASSFGTSSTDTQYF. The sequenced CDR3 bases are TGTGCCAGCAGCTTTGGGACAAGTAGCACAGATACG.

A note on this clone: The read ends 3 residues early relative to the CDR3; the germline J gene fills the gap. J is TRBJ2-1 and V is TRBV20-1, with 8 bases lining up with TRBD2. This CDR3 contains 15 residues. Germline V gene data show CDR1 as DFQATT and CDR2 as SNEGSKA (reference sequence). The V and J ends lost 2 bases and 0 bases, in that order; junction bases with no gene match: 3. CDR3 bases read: TGCAGTGCTAGAACTAGCGGAAGCTCCTACAATGAG. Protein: CSARTSGSSYNE. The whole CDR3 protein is CSARTSGSSYNEQFF.

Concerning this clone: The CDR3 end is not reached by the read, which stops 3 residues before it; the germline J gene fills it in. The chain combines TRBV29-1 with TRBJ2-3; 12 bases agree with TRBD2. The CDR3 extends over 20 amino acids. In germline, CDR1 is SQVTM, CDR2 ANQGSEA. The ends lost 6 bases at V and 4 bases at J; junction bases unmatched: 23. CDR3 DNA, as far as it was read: TGCAGCGTAGCAGGGGTTGGACAGTCGTTGACTAGCGGGAGTTCAGATACG. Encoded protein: CSVAGVGQSLTSGSSDT. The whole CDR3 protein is CSVAGVGQSLTSGSSDTQYF.

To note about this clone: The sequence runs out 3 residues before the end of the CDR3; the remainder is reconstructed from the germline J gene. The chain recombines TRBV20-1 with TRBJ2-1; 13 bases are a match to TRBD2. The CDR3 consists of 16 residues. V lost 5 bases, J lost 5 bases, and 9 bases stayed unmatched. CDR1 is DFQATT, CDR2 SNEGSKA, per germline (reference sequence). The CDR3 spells CSALPTSGRVNNEQFF. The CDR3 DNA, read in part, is TGCAGTGCTCTCCCTACTAGCGGGAGGGTTAACAATGAG.

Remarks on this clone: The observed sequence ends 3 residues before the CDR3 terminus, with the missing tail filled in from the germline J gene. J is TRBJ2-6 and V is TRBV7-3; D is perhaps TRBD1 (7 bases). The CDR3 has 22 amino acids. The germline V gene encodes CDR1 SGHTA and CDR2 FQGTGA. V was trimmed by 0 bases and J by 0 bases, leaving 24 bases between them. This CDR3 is CASSLTSLGAGQRLSGANVLTF. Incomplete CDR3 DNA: TGTGCCAGCAGCTTAACGAGCCTCGGGGCGGGACAGAGACTCTCTGGGGCCAACGTC. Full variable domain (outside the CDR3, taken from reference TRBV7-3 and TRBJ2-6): GAGVSQTPSNKVTEKGKYVELRCDPISGHTALYWYRQSLGQGPEFLIYFQGTGAADDSGLPNDRFFAVRPEGSVSTLKIQRTERGDSAVYLCASSLTSLGAGQRLSGANVLTFGAGSRLTVL.

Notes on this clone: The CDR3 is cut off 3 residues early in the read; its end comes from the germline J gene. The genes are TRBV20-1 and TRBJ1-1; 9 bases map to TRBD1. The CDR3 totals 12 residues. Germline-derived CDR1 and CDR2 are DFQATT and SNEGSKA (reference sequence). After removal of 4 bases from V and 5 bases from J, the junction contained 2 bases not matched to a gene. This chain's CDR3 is CSATGTGTEAFF. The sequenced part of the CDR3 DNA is TGCAGTGCTACCGGGACAGGGACTGAA.